This T cell receptor beta chain was recorded in a study of T cells in Graves' hyperthyroidism and ophthalmopathy. Study results and caveats: Within blood appeared most thyroid clonotypes that had expanded above 0.001.

RNA transcripts provided the source from which TCR beta CDR3 regions were amplified. A first-round RT-PCR of the TCR CDR3 used the HTBI primer set. TCRdb processed the multiplex PCR reads anew with MiXCR; each CDR3 protein has one entry. The sample includes around 690,000 distinct CDR3 sequences, roughly 17% of them seen just once. Cells are PBMCs isolated from more than 8.5 ml of fresh blood. Looked up from germline, CDR1 is SGHRS and CDR2 is YFSETQ. The V gene end was trimmed by 4 bases and the J gene end by 5 bases; junction bases not matched to a gene: 3. The CDR3 has 12 amino acids. This clonotype was seen many times. What it binds is not known.

This receptor was identified in a man aged 50 or older with Graves' hyperthyroidism. J is TRBJ2-7 and V is TRBV5-1; 7 bases map to TRBD1. Source material: blood. CDR3 DNA sequence: TGCGCCAGCAGCGTCGACAGGGACGAGCAGTACTTC. Its protein is CASSVDRDEQYF.